This T cell receptor (beta chain) comes out of a study of T cells in Graves' hyperthyroidism and ophthalmopathy. This clonotype has ten or more counts. Antigen specificity is unknown. This CDR3 spans 14 amino acids. Germline assignment: CDR1 SGHAT and CDR2 FQNNGV. V was shortened by 5 bases and J by 0 bases, with 11 bases between the two germline ends. Study-level findings and limits: Among thyroid clonotypes expanded above 0.001, most also appeared in blood.

For the diagnoses, clinical symptoms, serum thyroxine and TRAb, thyroid ultrasound and orbital computed tomography were used. Template material for amplifying TCR beta CDR3 regions consisted of RNA transcripts. Primed by the HTBI set, a first-round RT-PCR was run on the TCR CDR3. From the multiplex PCR reads, TCRdb called clonotypes with MiXCR, one entry per CDR3 protein. The sample lists about 610,000 distinct CDR3 sequences; 15% to 20% were seen once. The source of this sequence is a woman aged 40 to 50 with Graves' ophthalmopathy. The sample was blood. The V gene is TRBV11-2, the J gene TRBJ2-7; TRBD2 might be the D (5 bases). Written as DNA, the CDR3 is TGTGCCAGCAGCGCGCTCGGGGACTCCTACGAGCAGTACTTC. It translates to CASSALGDSYEQYF.